The present TCR beta chain was sequenced within a study of T cells after yellow fever vaccination (dated by TCRdb to between 2018 and 2020). Background for the entire study: The SMART-Seq v4 Ultra Low Input RNA kit was used to prepare libraries from fractions with low cell numbers. Bulk PBMC replicates and cell subsets were isolated from blood drawn at multiple timepoints before and after both primary and secondary immunization. Two healthy male donors, one aged 18 to 30 and one aged 30 to 40 years, were included in the cohort. To follow T-cell clones before and after primary and booster YFV17D yellow fever vaccination, bulk TCR alpha and beta repertoires were sequenced over time. What the authors observed across the whole study: Because abundant contaminating clonotypes from the bulk population could be contained in FACS-sorted repertoires, computational filtering was required. Because the study included only a couple of donors, the extent to which the findings can be generalized is limited. A small share of clonotypes occurred in both CD4 and CD8 compartments, likely arising from convergent recombination. After the booster, most clones that had expanded after primary vaccination were detected again (approximately 97% of CD4 and more than 80% of CD8), suggesting broad maintenance of memory. The secondary T-cell response was weaker than the primary response but faster, peaking on day 5 instead of day 15.

This clonotype was counted ten times or more. Its antigen specificity is not known. The junction does not match germline at one end; this may be a read error. TCR cDNA was synthesized by 5'RACE template switching, through which a universal primer site and unique molecular identifiers were introduced. cDNA synthesis was primed from both the TCR alpha and TCR beta constant segments. Two PCR steps were used to amplify libraries, with sample barcodes and sequencing adapters being added in the second step. Sequencing of libraries was performed on Illumina HiSeq 2500 (2x100 bp) or NovaSeq (2x150 bp). The authors' pipeline ran thus. MIGEC handled demultiplexing of reads and collapsing into UMI consensus sequences, while MiXCR performed V(D)J alignment. Using edgeR on replicate PBMC samples, clonotypes were called vaccine-responding if FDR was below 0.01 and the log2 fold change was above 5 up to day 15. Each bulk clonotype received a CD4 or CD8 identity based on whether the sequenced CD4 or CD8 repertoire contained that clonotype at higher abundance. TCRdb reanalyzed the raw reads on its own, using fastp at Q25 for trimming and MiXCR for clone calling, and kept in-frame beta chains. Duplicate CDR3 protein sequences are folded into a single record with the most common DNA and genes. V and J calls and clone size were set by TCRdb, not the authors. In all, the sample holds 500,000 to 650,000 distinct CDR3 sequences, and approximately 16% of those were seen once. The ten largest clones capture 17% of the sample.

In light of the paper, this sample's treatment or condition label describes: live attenuated yellow fever vaccine strain. At each blood-draw timepoint, two biological replicates of bulk PBMCs were collected. A standard Ficoll-Paque protocol was used to isolate PBMCs from peripheral blood. TriZol was used to extract RNA from bulk PBMCs, from CD4 and CD8 fractions, and from dextramer-positive and dextramer-negative fractions. The sequence was collected from a man aged 18 to 30 who received the YFV17D yellow fever vaccine. Sequenced material: PBMCs, taken about 5 days after the first yellow fever vaccination.

The CDR3 region: CASSYRGWETQYF. The DNA sequence reads TGTGCTAGCAGCTACAGGGGGTGGGAGACCCAGTACTTC. The rearranged segments are TRBV7-7 and TRBJ2-5; TRBD1 matches 8 bases in the middle. The CDR3 goes from the cysteine to the phenylalanine over 13 residues. CDR3 DNA is the only sequence kept; it has 39 bases, read in frame from the first base. CDR1 and CDR2, looked up from the germline V gene (reference sequence), are SSHAT and FNYEAQ.